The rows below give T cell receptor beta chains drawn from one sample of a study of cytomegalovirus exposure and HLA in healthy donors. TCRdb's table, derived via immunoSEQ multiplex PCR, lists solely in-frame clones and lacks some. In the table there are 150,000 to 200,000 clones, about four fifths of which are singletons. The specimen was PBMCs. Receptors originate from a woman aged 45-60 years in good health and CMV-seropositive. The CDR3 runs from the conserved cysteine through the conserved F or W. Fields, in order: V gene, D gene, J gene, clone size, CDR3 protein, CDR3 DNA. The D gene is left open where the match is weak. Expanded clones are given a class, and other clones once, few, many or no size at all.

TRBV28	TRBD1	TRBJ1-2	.	CASSLGQGIYGYTF	TGTGCCAGCAGCCTCGGACAGGGGATCTATGGCTACACCTTC
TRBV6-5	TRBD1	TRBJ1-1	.	CASRTGAPNTEAFF	TGTGCCAGCAGAACAGGGGCTCCGAACACTGAAGCTTTCTTT
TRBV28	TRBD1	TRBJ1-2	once	CASRRTGRVFGYTF	TGTGCCAGCAGACGGACAGGGAGGGTATTTGGGTACACCTTC
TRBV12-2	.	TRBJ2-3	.	CASLSQGVIQDTDTQYF	TGTGCAAGTCTCAGTCAGGGTGTCATTCAAGACACAGATACGCAGTATTTT
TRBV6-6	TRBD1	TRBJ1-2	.	CASSPTGGSYYGYTF	TGTGCCAGCAGTCCGACAGGGGGTTCGTACTATGGCTACACCTTC
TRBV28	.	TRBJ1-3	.	CASSFPLQSYSGNTIYF	TGTGCCAGCAGTTTCCCTTTACAGTCTTACTCTGGAAACACCATATATTTT
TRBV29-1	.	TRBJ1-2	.	CSVEGGDRSGYGYTF	TGCAGCGTTGAAGGGGGAGACAGGTCGGGCTATGGCTACACCTTC
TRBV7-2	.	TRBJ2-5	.	CASSLQGQPQETQYF	TGTGCCAGCAGTTTGCAAGGACAGCCACAAGAGACCCAGTACTTC
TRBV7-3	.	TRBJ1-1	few	CASRGRARTEAFF	TGTGCCAGCAGGGGGCGTGCGAGAACTGAAGCTTTCTTT
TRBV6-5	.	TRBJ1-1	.	CASRTGTKEAFF	TGTGCCAGCAGAACAGGGACTAAGGAAGCTTTCTTT
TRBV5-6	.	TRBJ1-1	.	CASSFGRRGTEAFF	TGTGCCAGCAGCTTTGGCAGGAGGGGTACTGAAGCTTTCTTT
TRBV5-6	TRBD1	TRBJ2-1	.	CASSKTGVGNEQFF	TGTGCCAGCAGCAAAACAGGGGTTGGGAATGAGCAGTTCTTC
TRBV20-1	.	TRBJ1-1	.	CSVQGTEAFF	TGCAGTGTACAGGGAACTGAAGCTTTCTTT
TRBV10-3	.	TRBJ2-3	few	CAISSLGSTDTQYF	TGTGCCATCAGTAGCCTAGGCAGCACAGATACGCAGTATTTT
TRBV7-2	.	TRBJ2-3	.	CASSSLDTQYF	TGTGCCAGCAGCTCCTTAGATACGCAGTATTTT
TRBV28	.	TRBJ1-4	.	CASQGVPITNEKLFF	TGTGCCTCACAAGGGGTACCTATCACTAATGAAAAACTGTTTTTT
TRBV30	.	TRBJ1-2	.	CAWRTPGSGYTF	TGTGCCTGGAGAACCCCAGGGTCTGGCTACACCTTC
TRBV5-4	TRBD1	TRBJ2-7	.	CASSLGDRVYEQYF	TGTGCCAGCAGCTTGGGGGACAGGGTGTACGAGCAGTACTTC
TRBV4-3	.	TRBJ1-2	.	CASSQAPQGMTYGYTF	TGCGCCAGCAGCCAAGCTCCACAGGGAATGACCTATGGCTACACCTTC
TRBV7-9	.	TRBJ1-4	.	CSSSLVRQGNEKLFF	TGTTCCAGCTCTCTGGTTCGGCAGGGAAATGAAAAACTGTTTTTT
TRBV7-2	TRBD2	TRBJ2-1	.	CASSFFASGIYNEQFF	TGTGCCAGCAGCTTTTTCGCTAGCGGGATCTACAATGAGCAGTTCTTC
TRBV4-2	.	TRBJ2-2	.	CASSQFGGAQTGELFF	TGTGCCAGCAGCCAATTCGGGGGAGCCCAGACCGGGGAGCTGTTTTTT
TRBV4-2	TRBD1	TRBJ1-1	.	CASSQGIWDRGTEAFF	TGTGCCAGCAGCCAAGGTATTTGGGACAGGGGAACTGAAGCTTTCTTT
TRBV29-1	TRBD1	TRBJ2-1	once	CSVDIQGFIDGEQFF	TGCAGCGTGGATATACAGGGGTTTATTGATGGTGAGCAGTTCTTC
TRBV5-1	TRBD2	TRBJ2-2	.	CASSNSTSVAGELFF	TGCGCCAGCAGCAATAGCACTAGCGTGGCCGGGGAGCTGTTTTTT
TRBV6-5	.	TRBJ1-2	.	CASSYQGGGYTF	TGTGCCAGCAGTTACCAGGGAGGAGGCTACACCTTC
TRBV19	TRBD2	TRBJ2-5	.	CATRRAGLAGASQYF	TGTGCCACCAGGAGAGCAGGACTAGCGGGGGCGAGCCAGTACTTC
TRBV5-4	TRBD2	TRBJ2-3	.	CASSWGGLAGRDTQYF	TGTGCCAGCAGCTGGGGGGGACTAGCGGGGAGAGATACGCAGTATTTT
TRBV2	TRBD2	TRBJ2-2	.	CASSVGSGIDGELFF	TGTGCCAGCAGTGTAGGTAGCGGGATAGACGGGGAGCTGTTTTTT
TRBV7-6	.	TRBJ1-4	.	CASSPRRAYEKLFF	TGTGCCAGCAGCCCAAGGCGGGCTTATGAAAAACTGTTTTTT
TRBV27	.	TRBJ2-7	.	CASSLNRNTYEQYF	TGTGCCAGCAGTTTAAACAGGAATACCTACGAGCAGTACTTC
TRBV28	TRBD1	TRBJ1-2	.	CASSLIQGAWGYTF	TGTGCCAGCAGTTTAATACAGGGGGCGTGGGGCTACACCTTC
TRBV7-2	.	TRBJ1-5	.	CASSSPGGSNQPQHF	TGTGCCAGCAGCTCCCCAGGAGGGAGCAATCAGCCCCAGCATTTT
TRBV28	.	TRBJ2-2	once	CASSGYGAPNTGELFF	TGTGCCAGCAGTGGGTATGGGGCCCCGAACACCGGGGAGCTGTTTTTT
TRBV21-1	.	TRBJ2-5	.	CASIVAGGTHEQYF	.
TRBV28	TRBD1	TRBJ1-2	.	CASSSGQGGYGYTF	TGTGCCAGCAGTTCGGGACAGGGGGGCTATGGCTACACCTTC
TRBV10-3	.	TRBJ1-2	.	CAISVKGGYGYTF	TGTGCCATCAGTGTAAAAGGGGGCTATGGCTACACCTTC
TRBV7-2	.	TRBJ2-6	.	CASSLAPGSGANVLTF	TGTGCCAGCAGCTTAGCCCCAGGGTCTGGGGCCAACGTCCTGACTTTC
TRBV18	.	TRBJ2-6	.	CASSKGSAGANVLTF	TGTGCCAGCTCAAAGGGGTCCGCTGGGGCCAACGTCCTGACTTTC
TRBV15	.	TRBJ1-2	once	CATSQDLTYGYTF	TGTGCCACCAGCCAGGATCTCACCTATGGCTACACCTTC
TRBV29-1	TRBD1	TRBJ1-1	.	CSARDRGNTEAFF	TGCAGCGCCCGCGACAGGGGGAACACTGAAGCTTTCTTT
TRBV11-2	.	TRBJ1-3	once	CASRAGSGNTIYF	TGTGCCAGCAGAGCAGGGTCTGGAAACACCATATATTTT
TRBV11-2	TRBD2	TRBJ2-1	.	CASSLEKRESSYNEQFF	TGTGCCAGCAGCTTAGAGAAGCGGGAGAGCTCCTACAATGAGCAGTTCTTC
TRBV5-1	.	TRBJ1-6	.	CASSLGGTPNNSPLHF	TGCGCCAGCAGCTTGGGAGGGACACCAAATAATTCACCCCTCCACTTT
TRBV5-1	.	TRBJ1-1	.	CASSLARQNTEAFF	TGCGCCAGCAGCTTGGCCAGGCAGAACACTGAAGCTTTCTTT
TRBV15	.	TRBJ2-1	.	CATSRDVGNEQFF	TGTGCCACCAGCAGAGATGTCGGGAATGAGCAGTTCTTC
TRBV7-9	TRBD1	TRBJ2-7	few	CSSSSRDRASYEQYF	TGTTCCAGCAGCTCCCGTGACAGGGCCTCCTACGAGCAGTACTTC
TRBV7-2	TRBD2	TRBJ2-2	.	CASSWTSGRVGGELFF	TGTGCCAGCAGCTGGACTAGCGGGAGGGTGGGCGGGGAGCTGTTTTTT
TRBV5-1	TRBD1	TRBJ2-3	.	CASSSTGGPTDTQYF	TGCGCCAGCAGCTCTACAGGGGGTCCCACAGATACGCAGTATTTT
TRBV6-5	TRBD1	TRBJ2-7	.	CASMGQGLEQYF	TGTGCCAGCATGGGACAGGGTTTGGAGCAGTACTTC